This T cell receptor (beta chain) was recovered during a study of identical twins. Template switching created a universal primer site, and the cDNA included unique molecular identifiers. In TCRdb, the 5' RACE reads were re-called with MiXCR into one record per CDR3 protein. This sample carries about 1.7 million distinct CDR3 sequences, less than 35% of them seen once, and the ten largest clones take around 0.25%. A word on this clonotype: Its antigen is currently unknown.

Findings of the study overall: High-abundance cord blood beta clonotypes had fewer insertions; memory repertoires showed none. Zero-insertion analyses were open to partial confounding by invariant MAIT and iNKT cells.

The sample consisted of cord blood. The TCR originated in a newborn girl in good health.

In DNA, the CDR3 is TGCAGTGCTAGAGTGGGAGGTCCACTAGCGCCGAACACCGGGGAGCTGTTTTTT. Translated: CSARVGGPLAPNTGELFF. The chain couples TRBV20-1 to TRBJ2-2, with 7 bases lining up with TRBD2. The CDR3 runs 18 residues. Germline V gene data show CDR1 as DFQATT and CDR2 as SNEGSKA (reference sequence). V dropped 1 base and J dropped 0; count of bases not matched to a gene: 11.